Following are 12 T cell receptor beta chains from one sample sequenced in a study of blood T cell repertoires in COVID-19. Sequencing was performed with immunoSEQ multiplex PCR; in TCRdb, only in-frame clones are kept and a portion is missing. The top ten clones hold around 3.7% of a sample with 55,000 to 70,000 clones, over 80% of them seen once. Material for sequencing was peripheral blood. All receptors come from a woman at least 80 years old with acute or convalescent COVID-19.

The gene calls are TRBV6-2 or TRBV6-3 and TRBJ2-3, with D perhaps TRBD2 (5 bases). V lost 2 bases and J lost 2, with 8 bases in between. The germline CDR1 and CDR2 sequences are MNHEY and SVGEGT. The CDR3 is 14 amino acids. CDR3: CASSYGLVTDTQYF. In DNA form, the CDR3 reads TGTGCCAGCAGTTACGGACTCGTCACAGATACGCAGTATTTT.

The chain links TRBV28 to TRBJ2-1, with 12 bases aligning to TRBD2. The CDR3 contains 16 residues. Germline V gene data show CDR1 as MDHEN and CDR2 as SYDVKM. The J segment lost 5 bases and the V segment lost 1 base, leaving 3 bases of the junction unmatched. The CDR3 loop is CASSLFTSGRHNEQFF. CDR3 DNA sequence: TGTGCCAGCAGTTTATTCACTAGCGGGAGGCACAATGAGCAGTTCTTC.

The chain joins TRBV5-1 to TRBJ1-3, with D perhaps matching TRBD1 (6 bases). The V end lost 2 bases, the J end lost 6 bases, and 15 bases lay between the germline ends. Germline CDR1 SGHRS, CDR2 YFSETQ. The CDR3 is 15 residues long. CDR3 in DNA: TGCGCCAGCAGCTTAACAGGGTTGGGTGAAAACACCATATATTTT. This gives the protein CASSLTGLGENTIYF.

The V and J genes are TRBV30 and TRBJ1-1; weak D call: TRBD1 (5 bases). CDR1 is GTSNPN, CDR2 SVGIG, per germline (reference sequence). The length of the CDR3 is 13 residues. The V gene lost 1 base and the J gene lost 0 bases, with 6 bases spanning the gap. The CDR3 DNA reads as TGTGCCTGGAGTGGACAGTTGAACACTGAAGCTTTCTTT. This translates into CAWSGQLNTEAFF.

The V gene is TRBV29-1, the J gene TRBJ2-3, with 7 bases aligning to TRBD2. The ends lost 8 bases at V and 6 bases at J; junction bases unmatched: 11. This CDR3 is built from 13 residues. Germline values: CDR1 SQVTM, CDR2 ANQGSEA. The CDR3 here is CSLSRTSSDTQYF. In DNA, the CDR3 is TGCAGCCTAAGCCGGACTAGTTCCGATACGCAGTATTTT.

V is TRBV6-5 and J is TRBJ2-7; 8 bases are shared with TRBD1. V shed 0 bases and J 12 bases; nucleotides not matched to a gene: 7. The CDR3 has 13 residues. The V gene's germline CDR1 is MNHEY and CDR2 SVGAGI. CDR3 region: CASSYSAPGQAYF. CDR3 bases: TGTGCCAGCAGTTACTCAGCCCCGGGACAGGCGTACTTC.

This clone was found a few times. The chain combines TRBV27 with TRBJ1-2; a weak D match, TRBD1 (5 bases). This CDR3 has 11 amino acids. V shed 8 bases and J shed 7 bases, with 11 bases lying between them. Germline loops: CDR1 MNHEY, CDR2 SMNVEV (reference sequence). Here the CDR3 reads CASGRDFGYTF. The CDR3 DNA sequence: TGTGCCAGCGGACGGGACTTTGGCTACACCTTC.

This rearrangement joins TRBV11-3 to TRBJ2-2; 7 bases are a match to TRBD1. The CDR3 loop spans 14 amino acids. Germline CDR1 reads SGHNT; CDR2 reads YENEEA. V shed 3 bases and J 6 bases; nucleotides not matched to a gene: 4. The CDR3 protein is CASSFKGAAGELFF. DNA for the CDR3: TGTGCCAGCAGCTTCAAGGGGGCAGCCGGGGAGCTGTTTTTT.

This chain links TRBV7-9 with TRBJ1-6, with D unresolved. Germline assignment: CDR1 SEHNR and CDR2 FQNEAQ (reference sequence). V lost 1 base to trimming and J lost 4 bases, with 8 bases between them. The CDR3 totals 15 residues. In DNA, the CDR3 is TGTGCCAGCAGCTTAGGCACTTCTTATAATTCACCCCTCCACTTT. Amino acid sequence: CASSLGTSYNSPLHF.

The chain employs TRBV28 and TRBJ1-6, with 10 nucleotides matching TRBD1. Germline loops: CDR1 MDHEN, CDR2 SYDVKM. CDR3 length equals 14 residues. V gave up 6 bases and J gave up 6 bases; unmatched junction bases: 2. CDR3 sequence (DNA): TGTGCCAGCAGGGGGGACAGGGGTAATTCACCCCTCCACTTT. Translating it yields CASRGDRGNSPLHF.

The V gene is TRBV2, the J gene TRBJ1-1, with D maybe TRBD1 (6 bases). The CDR3 spans 14 residues. Germline CDR1 is SNHLY and CDR2 is FYNNEI. Trimming removed 4 bases from V and 5 bases from J, with 14 bases in between. The CDR3 loop reads CASSGLLQGTEAFF. The CDR3, as DNA: TGTGCCAGCAGTGGGCTTCTTCAGGGGACTGAAGCTTTCTTT.

The chain employs TRBV5-5 and TRBJ1-5; D is possibly TRBD1 (5 bases). CDR3 length equals 17 residues. Looked up from germline, CDR1 is SGHKS and CDR2 is YYEKEE (reference sequence). The V end lost 1 base, the J end lost 1 base, and 15 bases lay between the germline ends. This chain's CDR3 is CASSLFGGVTSNQPQHF. The CDR3 region has the DNA TGTGCCAGCAGCTTGTTTGGGGGGGTTACGAGCAATCAGCCCCAGCATTTT. The entire variable domain, with the rest obtained from reference TRBV5-5 and TRBJ1-5, is as follows: DAGVTQSPTHLIKTRGQQVTLRCSPISGHKSVSWYQQVLGQGPQFIFQYYEKEERGRGNFPDRFSARQFPNYSSELNVNALLLGDSALYLCASSLFGGVTSNQPQHFGDGTRLSIL.